The 18 T cell receptor beta chains below all came from one sample that was sequenced in a study of shared clonotypes between healthy human individuals. Using immunoSEQ multiplex PCR, the repertoire was profiled, and TCRdb retains in-frame clones only, with some absent. The sample lists around 2.5 million clones, 93% occurring once. The specimen was naive CD4+ T cells from PBMCs. This sample's subset: CD45RA+ positively selected. Receptors were obtained from a man aged 18 to 35 in good health. Some clones in this sample may be carry-over from other donors' samples.

The V and J genes are TRBV2 and TRBJ1-2; D call uncertain. The CDR3 contains 18 residues. Germline V CDR1 and CDR2: SNHLY, FYNNEI. V lost 4 bases and J 1 base, leaving 22 bases between the germline ends. The CDR3 nucleotides read TGTGCCAGCAGTGGTGCGATGTTTGTGTCGGACGATAACTATGGCTACACCTTC. Protein sequence: CASSGAMFVSDDNYGYTF.

This clone was observed a single time. The chain uses TRBV5-4 and TRBJ1-2; unclear D gene. The germline V and J ends were trimmed by 0 bases and 8 bases, with 8 bases remaining between them. The CDR3 length is 12 residues. Germline V gene lookup returns CDR1 SGHNT and CDR2 YYREEE (reference sequence). This chain's CDR3 is CASSLGGIGYTF. In nucleotides, the CDR3 is TGTGCCAGCAGCTTGGGAGGGATCGGCTACACCTTC. Filled out from reference TRBV5-4 and TRBJ1-2, the complete variable domain reads ETGVTQSPTHLIKTRGQQVTLRCSSQSGHNTVSWYQQALGQGPQFIFQYYREEENGRGNFPPRFSGLQFPNYSSELNVNALELDDSALYLCASSLGGIGYTFGSGTRLTVV.

This clone was observed a single time. The chain combines TRBV5-6 with TRBJ2-7, with D unclear. Germline V gives CDR1 SGHDT, CDR2 YYEEEE. This CDR3 contains 19 residues. Trimming cost V 0 bases and J 2 bases, with 24 bases left between them. The CDR3 protein is CASSLAPLIPPAYPYEQYF. CDR3 nucleotides: TGTGCCAGCAGCTTGGCCCCCCTAATCCCCCCCGCGTACCCCTACGAGCAGTACTTC.

The rearrangement links TRBV5-4 to TRBJ2-7; TRBD2 agrees at 11 bases. Germline trimming cut 4 bases from V and 0 bases from J; bases unmatched to any gene: 6. CDR1 is SGHNT, CDR2 YYREEE, per germline (reference sequence). CDR3 length: 16 amino acids. For the CDR3, the DNA is TGTGCCAGCAGCGCGGGACTAGCGGACGTCTCCTACGAGCAGTACTTC. This codes for CASSAGLADVSYEQYF.

To note about this clone: Other DNA variants within this sample encode the same CDR3. V is TRBV5-1 and J is TRBJ2-2; 7 bases agree with TRBD2. V shed 4 bases and J 5 bases; nucleotides not matched to a gene: 2. This CDR3 region has 13 residues. Germline V gives CDR1 SGHRS, CDR2 YFSETQ. DNA for the CDR3: TGCGCCAGCAGCCCCGGGGGGACCGGGGAGCTGTTTTTT. Translated: CASSPGGTGELFF.

This clone appeared a few times. V usage is TRBV30 and J usage is TRBJ1-5; TRBD1 is a possible D gene (5 bases). V was shortened by 0 bases and J by 0 bases, with 15 bases between the two germline ends. In germline, CDR1 is GTSNPN, CDR2 SVGIG (reference sequence). CDR3 length: 17 residues. This CDR3 is CAWSVRDSYYSNQPQHF. Here the CDR3 DNA reads TGTGCCTGGAGTGTCAGAGACAGCTACTATAGCAATCAGCCCCAGCATTTT.

This clone was recorded once. This rearrangement joins TRBV27 to TRBJ2-7; D not resolved. The CDR3 totals 16 residues. Deletions cut 3 bases from V and 2 bases from J, with 17 bases between. Per germline, CDR1 MNHEY and CDR2 SMNVEV (reference sequence). DNA for the CDR3: TGTGCCAGCAGTTTTATCCCCTCCCCGGGCCCCTACGAGCAGTACTTC. It encodes CASSFIPSPGPYEQYF.

The V and J genes are TRBV5-1 and TRBJ1-1; D unresolved. Germline loops: CDR1 SGHRS, CDR2 YFSETQ. The CDR3 is 15 residues long. The V end was cut by 5 bases, the J end by 4 bases, with 18 bases between. The DNA of the CDR3 is TGCGCCAGCAGTCCGGCAGTAATTTTGGGCACTGAAGCTTTCTTT. Amino acids: CASSPAVILGTEAFF.

The V and J genes are TRBV6-6 and TRBJ2-2; D is perhaps TRBD1 (5 bases). This CDR3 contains 14 residues. The germline gives CDR1 MNHNY, CDR2 SVGAGI (reference sequence). V was cut by 9 bases and J by 1 base, with 12 bases left in between. The CDR3 DNA is TGTGCCAGTAGAGACAGCCTGAACACCGGGGAGCTGTTTTTT. This sequence encodes CASRDSLNTGELFF.

This clone was seen just once. The chain carries TRBV29-1 and TRBJ2-7; 14 bases agree with TRBD2. V lost 6 bases, J lost 5 bases, and 6 bases stayed unmatched. Germline V lookup: CDR1 SQVTM, CDR2 ANQGSEA. The CDR3 is made up of 14 amino acids. The DNA of the CDR3 is TGCAGCGTCAAGGGACTAGCGGGAGTCCACGAGCAGTACTTC. Protein product: CSVKGLAGVHEQYF.

This chain joins TRBV10-3 and TRBJ1-1, with D hard to call. CDR3 length equals 14 residues. In germline, CDR1 is ENHRY, CDR2 SYGVKD. V was trimmed by 7 bases and J by 0 bases, leaving 12 bases between them. The DNA of the CDR3 is TGTGCCATCACCGAGAGAGGGATGAACACTGAAGCTTTCTTT. Protein: CAITERGMNTEAFF.

The J gene is TRBJ1-1, the V gene TRBV30; D possibly corresponds to TRBD1 (5 bases). Germline values: CDR1 GTSNPN, CDR2 SVGIG (reference sequence). The V and J ends lost 1 base and 11 bases respectively, with 14 bases between them. CDR3 size: 12 residues. CDR3 amino acids: CAWSDSGNGAFF. The CDR3 bases are TGTGCCTGGAGTGATTCAGGGAATGGGGCTTTCTTT. Supplemented by reference TRBV30 and TRBJ1-1, the full variable domain reads SQTIHQWPATLVQPVGSPLSLECTVEGTSNPNLYWYRQAAGRGLQLLFYSVGIGQISSEVPQNLSASRPQDRQFILSSKKLLLSDSGFYLCAWSDSGNGAFFGQGTRLTVV.

The chain is built from TRBV5-8 and TRBJ1-2; weak D call: TRBD1 (6 bases). Trimming shortened V by 4 bases and J by 2 bases, and 12 bases separated the two germline ends. The CDR3 extends over 14 amino acids. The germline V gene has CDR1 SGHTS and CDR2 YDEGEE. CDR3 bases: TGTGCCAGCAGCCCGGGACATAAGAACTATGGCTACACCTTC. It codes for CASSPGHKNYGYTF. Looking up the rest from reference TRBV5-8 and TRBJ1-2 gives the full variable domain: EAGVTQSPTHLIKTRGQQATLRCSPISGHTSVYWYQQALGLGLQFLLWYDEGEERNRGNFPPRFSGRQFPNYSSELNVNALELEDSALYLCASSPGHKNYGYTFGSGTRLTVV.

V is TRBV30 and J is TRBJ1-4; D possibly corresponds to TRBD1 (5 bases). From germline, CDR1 is GTSNPN and CDR2 SVGIG (reference sequence). CDR3 size: 18 residues. The ends were cut back, 2 bases at V and 0 bases at J, with 19 bases in the middle. CDR3 sequence reads: CAWSSNRFLGATNEKLFF. The CDR3 DNA is TGTGCCTGGAGTTCAAACAGGTTTCTCGGTGCAACTAATGAAAAACTGTTTTTT.

This sequence joins TRBV7-9 and TRBJ2-1; D remains unclear. Germline lookup yields CDR1 SEHNR and CDR2 FQNEAQ (reference sequence). The CDR3 covers 10 residues. Trimming took 4 bases from V and 5 from J, leaving 0 bases between them. This CDR3 is CASSYNEQFF. Here the CDR3 DNA reads TGTGCCAGCAGCTACAATGAGCAGTTCTTC.

This rearrangement joins TRBV5-1 to TRBJ2-1; 14 nucleotides match TRBD2. The V gene end was trimmed by 2 bases and the J gene end by 5 bases; junction bases not matched to a gene: 6. This CDR3 comprises 17 residues. CDR1 is SGHRS, CDR2 YFSETQ, per germline. The CDR3 bases are TGCGCCAGCAGCTTACCCGGGACTAGCGGGGGTAACAATGAGCAGTTCTTC. Encoded protein: CASSLPGTSGGNNEQFF.

The CDR3 nucleotides are TGTGCTAGTGGCCCCACCCTAGATACGCAGTATTTT. Amino acid sequence: CASGPTLDTQYF. V and J are TRBV12-5 and TRBJ2-3, with unresolved D. Germline loops: CDR1 LGHNT, CDR2 FRNRAP. The length of the CDR3 is 12 residues. V was cut by 6 bases and J by 5 bases, with 9 bases left in between.

This clone was seen only once. This rearrangement joins TRBV7-9 to TRBJ2-5; either TRBD1 or TRBD2 may supply D (7 bases each). CDR1 and CDR2 (germline): SEHNR, FQNEAQ (reference sequence). With 5 bases removed from V and 2 bases from J, the gap between germline ends came to 15 bases. This CDR3 has 15 residues. CDR3 bases: TGTGCCAGCAGCCGGGGGGTACAGGGGCAAGAGACCCAGTACTTC. This gives the protein CASSRGVQGQETQYF.